The T cell receptor (beta chain) described here comes from a study of blood T cell repertoires in COVID-19. Method: immunoSEQ multiplex PCR; TCRdb's copy keeps in-frame clones and lacks some. The sample has roughly 250,000 clones, approximately 83% seen once. V shed 2 bases, J shed 7 bases, and the junction held 9 bases outside the gene matches. Germline V CDR1 and CDR2: SGHAT, FQNNGV. The CDR3 is 15 residues long. The rearrangement joins TRBV11-2 to TRBJ1-1; the match to TRBD1 covers 8 bases. Sequenced sample: PBMCs or T cells enriched from blood (not recorded which). The receptor's source is a woman in her thirties who had recovered from COVID-19. This CDR3 is CASSLSVGQANEAFF. CDR3 in DNA: TGTGCCAGCAGCTTATCGGTGGGACAGGCGAATGAAGCTTTCTTT. Full variable domain (rest looked up from reference TRBV11-2 and TRBJ1-1): EAGVAQSPRYKIIEKRQSVAFWCNPISGHATLYWYQQILGQGPKLLIQFQNNGVVDDSQLPKDRFSAERLKGVDSTLKIQPAKLEDSAVYLCASSLSVGQANEAFFGQGTRLTVV.